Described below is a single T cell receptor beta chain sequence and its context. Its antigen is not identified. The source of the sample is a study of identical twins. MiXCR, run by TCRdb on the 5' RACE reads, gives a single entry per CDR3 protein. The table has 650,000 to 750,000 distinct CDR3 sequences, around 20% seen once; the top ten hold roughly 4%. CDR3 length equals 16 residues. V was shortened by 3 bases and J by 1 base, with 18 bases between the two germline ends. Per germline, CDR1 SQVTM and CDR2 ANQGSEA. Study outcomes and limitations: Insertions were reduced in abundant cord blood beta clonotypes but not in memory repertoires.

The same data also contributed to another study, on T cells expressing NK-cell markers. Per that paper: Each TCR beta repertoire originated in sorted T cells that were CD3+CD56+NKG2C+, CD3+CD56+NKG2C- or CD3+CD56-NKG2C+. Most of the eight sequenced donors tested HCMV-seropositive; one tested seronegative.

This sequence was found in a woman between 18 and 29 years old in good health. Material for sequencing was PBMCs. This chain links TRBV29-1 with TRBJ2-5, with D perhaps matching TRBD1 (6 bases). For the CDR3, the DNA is TGCAGCGTTGAGCTTTTACAGGGAGTAGGCCAAGAGACCCAGTACTTC. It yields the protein CSVELLQGVGQETQYF. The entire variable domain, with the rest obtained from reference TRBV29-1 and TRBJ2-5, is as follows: SAVISQKPSRDICQRGTSLTIQCQVDSQVTMMFWYRQQPGQSLTLIATANQGSEATYESGFVIDKFPISRPNLTFSTLTVSNMSPEDSSIYLCSVELLQGVGQETQYFGPGTRLLVL.